The 2 T cell receptor beta chains below all came from one sample that was sequenced in a study of regulatory T cells in long-lasting Graves disease. Noted time point: newly diagnosed GD, antithyroid drugs for less than 3 months. Generation of the TCR library employed RNA extracted from PBMCs. Construction of TCR beta libraries relied on iRepertoire HTBI primers and on Arm-PCR targeting CDR3 regions. TCRdb recomputed calls from the multiplex PCR reads with MiXCR, one row per CDR3 protein. The sample has hundreds of thousands of distinct CDR3 sequences, 16% seen once; the top ten hold about 17%. Another study also made use of these data, one on T cells in Graves' hyperthyroidism and ophthalmopathy.

The sample here was peripheral blood mononuclear cells (PBMCs), taken at new diagnosis, from a patient treated with antithyroid drugs. These receptors all come from a woman between 25 and 40 years old with Graves disease.

The chain carries TRBV5-6 and TRBJ2-1; D may be TRBD2 (5 bases). Trimming removed 1 base from V and 6 bases from J, with 11 bases in between. This CDR3 comprises 14 residues. Per germline, CDR1 SGHDT and CDR2 YYEEEE. CDR3 DNA sequence: TGTGCCAGCAGCTTGATGAGGGAGAGCAATGAGCAGTTCTTC. Protein product: CASSLMRESNEQFF.

Many counts were recorded for this clonotype. The CDR3 coding sequence is TGTGCCAGCAGTGGGCTAGCCTCGGGCACCGGGGAGCTGTTTTTT. Translating it yields CASSGLASGTGELFF. This chain joins TRBV2 and TRBJ2-2; D possibly corresponds to TRBD2 (5 bases). CDR1 and CDR2 (germline): SNHLY, FYNNEI. The CDR3 is 15 residues long. The V and J ends lost 4 bases and 4 bases respectively, with 13 bases between them. Drawing the rest from reference TRBV2 and TRBJ2-2, the complete variable domain is EPEVTQTPSHQVTQMGQEVILRCVPISNHLYFYWYRQILGQKVEFLVSFYNNEISEKSEIFDDQFSVERPDGSNFTLKIRSTKLEDSAMYFCASSGLASGTGELFFGEGSRLTVL.